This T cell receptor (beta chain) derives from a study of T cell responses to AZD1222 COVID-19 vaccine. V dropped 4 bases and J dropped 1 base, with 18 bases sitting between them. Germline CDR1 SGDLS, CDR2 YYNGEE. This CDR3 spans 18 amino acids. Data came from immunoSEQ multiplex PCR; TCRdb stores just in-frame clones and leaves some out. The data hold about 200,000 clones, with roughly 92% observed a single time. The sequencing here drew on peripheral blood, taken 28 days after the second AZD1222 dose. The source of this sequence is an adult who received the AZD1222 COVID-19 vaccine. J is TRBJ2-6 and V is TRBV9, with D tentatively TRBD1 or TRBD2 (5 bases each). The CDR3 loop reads CASSPRDQRQSGANVLTF. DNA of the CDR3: TGTGCCAGCAGCCCCCGGGACCAGCGTCAGTCTGGGGCCAACGTCCTGACTTTC.